This TCR beta chain was documented in a study of shared clonotypes between healthy human individuals. Findings and caveats of the study: What naive subsets generally showed was a larger estimated richness than memory subsets showed. The sole specimen, blood, was sampled, and tissue repertoires likely differ. Clonotypes not shared had lower generation probabilities than those common to all four donors.

Under the authors' procedure: Junction-only immunoSEQ data arrived without quality scores, meaning filtering differed. The table came from immunoSEQ multiplex PCR; TCRdb's copy has only in-frame clones and leaves some out. The V and J calls and clone size are taken from that table; D and trimming were inferred from the DNA. The sample has roughly 2.1 million clones, 85% to 95% seen once. The CDR3 is 14 residues long. Trimming cost V 0 bases and J 4 bases, with 7 bases left between them. The germline V gene encodes CDR1 MGHRA and CDR2 YSYEKL. Cells designated naive CD8 were CD45RO-negative and were positively selected for CCR7, with terminally differentiated effector memory CD45RA+ cells excluded. Concerning this clone itself: Its antigen remains unidentified.

This receptor was obtained from a man aged 18-30 years in good health. Some clones in this sample may be carry-over from other donors' samples. The V and J genes are TRBV4-1 and TRBJ2-1; D is undetermined. The sequencing input was naive CD8+ T cells from PBMCs. The CDR3 nucleotides read TGCGCCAGCAGCCAAGAACCAGTTTACAATGAGCAGTTCTTC. It codes for CASSQEPVYNEQFF.